Listed below are T cell receptor beta chains from one sample, sequenced in a study of T cells and copy number aberrations in small-cell lung cancer. Only in-frame clones appear in the TCRdb table, and some are missing; sequencing was by immunoSEQ multiplex PCR. The sample contains 6,000 or so clones, 65% to 85% of which appear only once. The sample taken for sequencing was tumor tissue. These receptors were collected from a man aged 45-60 years with small cell lung cancer. Each CDR3 is given with its conserved first and last residue. The order of the fields is J gene, D gene, V gene, clone size, CDR3 protein, CDR3 DNA. The D gene is left open where the match is weak. A row's size may be missing; if present it is once, few, many or a size class.

J: TRBJ2-1; D: TRBD1; V: TRBV7-2; size: .; CDR3: CASRGQGAYNEQFF; DNA: TGTGCCAGCAGGGGACAGGGGGCGTACAATGAGCAGTTCTTC
J: TRBJ2-7; D: TRBD2; V: TRBV7-8; size: few; CDR3: CASSSGEGRYEQYF; DNA: TGTGCCAGCAGCTCTGGGGAGGGCCGTTACGAGCAGTACTTC
J: TRBJ2-7; D: .; V: TRBV27; size: few; CDR3: CASSLSGPYEQYF; DNA: TGTGCCAGCAGTTTATCCGGTCCCTACGAGCAGTACTTC
J: TRBJ1-2; D: .; V: TRBV27; size: .; CDR3: CASSFIGRTAGGYTF; DNA: TGTGCCAGCAGTTTCATTGGGCGAACAGCGGGGGGCTACACCTTC
J: TRBJ1-1; D: .; V: TRBV5-5; size: .; CDR3: CASSYSNTEAFF; DNA: TGTGCCAGCAGCTACAGCAACACTGAAGCTTTCTTT
J: TRBJ2-7; D: .; V: TRBV2; size: once; CDR3: CASTPQTIAYEQYF; DNA: TGTGCCAGCACCCCTCAGACTATCGCCTACGAGCAGTACTTC
J: TRBJ1-2; D: .; V: TRBV15; size: .; CDR3: CATSRDLGSYTF; DNA: TGTGCCACCAGCAGAGATCTCGGGAGCTACACCTTC
J: TRBJ1-1; D: .; V: TRBV2; size: .; CDR3: CASTPDGNTEAFF; DNA: TGTGCCAGCACCCCCGACGGGAACACTGAAGCTTTCTTT
J: TRBJ2-3; D: .; V: TRBV5-1; size: .; CDR3: CASSRQVGTDTQYF; DNA: TGCGCCAGCAGCAGACAAGTTGGCACAGATACGCAGTATTTT
J: TRBJ2-7; D: TRBD2; V: TRBV5-1; size: once; CDR3: CASSPEGLVGGEQYF; DNA: TGCGCCAGCAGCCCCGAGGGACTAGTAGGGGGCGAGCAGTACTTC
J: TRBJ2-5; D: TRBD1; V: TRBV29-1; size: .; CDR3: CSAPGQGQGETQYF; DNA: TGCAGCGCACCGGGACAGGGGCAGGGGGAGACCCAGTACTTC
J: TRBJ2-1; D: .; V: TRBV4-2; size: .; CDR3: CASSQVTSEGNEQFF; DNA: TGTGCCAGCAGCCAAGTTACTAGTGAGGGCAATGAGCAGTTCTTC
J: TRBJ1-2; D: TRBD1; V: TRBV27; size: .; CDR3: CASSRNPRGQAYGYTF; DNA: TGTGCCAGCAGTCGTAACCCCAGGGGGCAGGCCTATGGCTACACCTTC
J: TRBJ2-7; D: TRBD1; V: TRBV5-1; size: .; CDR3: CASSHGQGYEQYF; DNA: TGCGCCAGCAGCCACGGACAGGGCTACGAGCAGTACTTC
J: TRBJ1-4; D: .; V: TRBV5-4; size: .; CDR3: CASSPGGAGEKLFF; DNA: TGTGCCAGCAGCCCGGGGGGGGCTGGTGAAAAACTGTTTTTT
J: TRBJ2-3; D: .; V: TRBV1; size: once; CDR3: CTSSQDLHSRRDTQYF; DNA: TGCACCAGCAGCCAAGATCTTCACTCGCGCAGAGATACGCAGTATTTT
J: TRBJ1-6; D: .; V: TRBV27; size: .; CDR3: CASRAGEGSPLHF; DNA: TGTGCCAGCAGGGCGGGGGAGGGGTCACCCCTCCACTTT
J: TRBJ2-1; D: TRBD1; V: TRBV2; size: .; CDR3: CASRPDRGRLTYNEQFF; DNA: TGTGCCAGCAGACCCGACAGGGGGCGTTTGACCTACAATGAGCAGTTCTTC
J: TRBJ2-2; D: .; V: TRBV28; size: .; CDR3: CASSFQNTGELFF; DNA: TGTGCCAGCAGTTTTCAGAACACCGGGGAGCTGTTTTTT
J: TRBJ2-4; D: TRBD2; V: TRBV28; size: .; CDR3: CASSSATSLTENIQYF; DNA: TGTGCCAGCAGCAGTGCGACTAGCCTCACCGAAAACATTCAGTACTTC
J: TRBJ2-1; D: .; V: TRBV19; size: medium-sized; CDR3: CASRMGERVRNEQFF; DNA: TGTGCCAGTCGAATGGGGGAGCGGGTTAGAAATGAGCAGTTCTTC
J: TRBJ2-7; D: TRBD2; V: TRBV28; size: .; CDR3: CASSSSGTIEQYF; DNA: TGTGCCAGCAGTTCCTCCGGGACTATCGAGCAGTACTTT
J: TRBJ2-7; D: TRBD2; V: TRBV11-2; size: .; CDR3: CASSLSTSGEQYF; DNA: TGTGCCAGCAGCCTCTCGACTAGCGGCGAGCAGTACTTC
J: TRBJ2-2; D: TRBD1; V: TRBV7-9; size: once; CDR3: CASRLQGAGGELFF; DNA: TGTGCCAGCAGGCTACAGGGGGCCGGCGGGGAGCTGTTTTTT
J: TRBJ1-1; D: .; V: TRBV29-1; size: .; CDR3: CSVPGTWGTEAFF; DNA: TGCAGCGTCCCAGGGACCTGGGGCACTGAAGCTTTCTTT
J: TRBJ2-1; D: .; V: TRBV7-3; size: .; CDR3: CASSLSPQAYNEQFF; DNA: TGTGCCAGCAGCTTATCTCCCCAAGCCTACAATGAGCAGTTCTTC
J: TRBJ2-3; D: TRBD1; V: TRBV5-1; size: .; CDR3: CASSSWTGATDTQYF; DNA: TGCGCCAGCAGCTCCTGGACAGGGGCCACAGATACGCAGTATTTT
J: TRBJ1-1; D: .; V: TRBV2; size: few; CDR3: CASSDGVNTEAFF; DNA: TGTGCCAGCAGTGACGGAGTGAACACTGAAGCTTTCTTT
J: TRBJ2-3; D: .; V: TRBV30; size: .; CDR3: CAWSPLGNRDTQYF; DNA: TGTGCCTGGAGTCCCCTAGGAAACAGGGATACGCAGTATTTT
J: TRBJ1-2; D: TRBD1; V: TRBV7-3; size: .; CDR3: CASSSRQGLSGGYTF; DNA: TGTGCCAGCAGCTCAAGACAGGGGCTCAGCGGTGGCTACACCTTC
J: TRBJ1-2; D: TRBD1; V: TRBV14; size: .; CDR3: CASGQGMGYGYTF; DNA: TGTGCCAGCGGACAGGGAATGGGGTATGGCTACACCTTC
J: TRBJ1-3; D: .; V: TRBV4-1; size: .; CDR3: CASSQYTTRGNTIYF; DNA: TGCGCCAGCAGCCAATACACAACCAGAGGAAACACCATATATTTT
J: TRBJ2-7; D: .; V: TRBV5-1; size: .; CDR3: CASSLEYGRGSYEQYF; DNA: TGCGCCAGCAGCTTGGAGTACGGCAGGGGCTCCTACGAGCAGTACTTC
J: TRBJ2-3; D: .; V: TRBV7-9; size: .; CDR3: CASSFRTGSTDTQYF; DNA: TGTGCCAGCAGCTTCAGGACGGGCAGCACAGATACGCAGTATTTT
J: TRBJ1-1; D: .; V: TRBV19; size: .; CDR3: CASSIVPGADTEAFF; DNA: TGTGCCAGTAGTATCGTCCCAGGTGCGGACACTGAAGCTTTCTTT
J: TRBJ2-7; D: .; V: TRBV5-1; size: .; CDR3: CASSLAARDYEQYF; DNA: TGCGCCAGCAGCTTGGCGGCTAGAGACTACGAGCAGTACTTC
J: TRBJ2-4; D: .; V: TRBV2; size: .; CDR3: CASSLRGIQYF; DNA: TGTGCCAGCAGTTTGAGGGGGATTCAGTACTTC